Presented here are 15 T cell receptor beta chains from one specimen sequenced in a study of lymphopenia after photon versus proton radiotherapy. Sequencing used immunoSEQ multiplex PCR; TCRdb keeps in-frame clones, though not all of them. The sample includes 35,000 to 45,000 clones, about 83% of them seen just once. The specimen comprised peripheral blood, sampled from a patient treated with proton-based radiotherapy. These receptors all stem from an older woman with pancreatic cancer.

A single count supports this clone. This sequence joins TRBV30 and TRBJ1-6; a weak D match, TRBD1 (6 bases). Trimming removed 2 bases from V and 3 bases from J, with 11 bases in between. Per germline, CDR1 GTSNPN and CDR2 SVGIG (reference sequence). The length of the CDR3 is 15 residues. The CDR3 DNA follows: TGTGCCTGGAGTAGGACAGAAATCTATAATTCACCCCTCCACTTT. Translation gives CAWSRTEIYNSPLHF.

This sequence joins TRBV28 and TRBJ1-1; no reliable D call. The CDR3 is made up of 12 amino acids. Trimming removed 4 bases from V and 6 bases from J, with 9 bases in between. The germline gives CDR1 MDHEN, CDR2 SYDVKM. CDR3 DNA sequence: TGTGCCAGCAGTTCCGGGTACCCTGAAGCTTTCTTT. Translated, it gives CASSSGYPEAFF. Full variable domain (outside the CDR3, taken from reference TRBV28 and TRBJ1-1): DVKVTQSSRYLVKRTGEKVFLECVQDMDHENMFWYRQDPGLGLRLIYFSYDVKMKEKGDIPEGYSVSREKKERFSLILESASTNQTSMYLCASSSGYPEAFFGQGTRLTVV.

The genes are TRBV7-9 and TRBJ2-1; the D is unclear. The CDR3 runs to 14 residues. CDR1 and CDR2 from the germline V gene are SEHNR and FQNEAQ (reference sequence). Trimming pared 2 bases from V and 7 bases from J, leaving 12 bases between. CDR3: CASSLSLKLNEQFF. The CDR3 DNA sequence: TGTGCCAGCAGCTTATCCCTCAAATTAAATGAGCAGTTCTTC.

This rearrangement joins TRBV19 to TRBJ1-2, with D unclear. The CDR3 consists of 13 residues. Per the germline V gene, CDR1 is LNHDA and CDR2 is SQIVND (reference sequence). V lost 0 bases, J lost 7 bases, and 9 bases lay in between. The chain's CDR3 is CASSIEKGRGYTF. CDR3 DNA sequence: TGTGCCAGTAGTATAGAAAAGGGTCGTGGCTACACCTTC.

This clone showed up just a few times. The chain is built from TRBV5-8 and TRBJ2-2; 10 nucleotides line up with TRBD1. The germline V gene has CDR1 SGHTS and CDR2 YDEGEE. The V gene end was trimmed by 5 bases and the J gene end by 1 base; junction bases not matched to a gene: 5. The CDR3 extends over 16 amino acids. DNA of the CDR3: TGTGCCAGCAGACGAGGACAGGGGGTGAACACCGGGGAGCTGTTTTTT. This translates into CASRRGQGVNTGELFF.

This clone is a singleton in its sample. The chain couples TRBV6-7 to TRBJ1-2; D might be TRBD1 (5 bases). TRBV6-7 is labeled an ORF, and its function is uncertain. This CDR3 is built from 12 residues. Between the trimmed V and J ends, which lost 8 bases and 2 bases, there was a span of 9 bases. CDR3 nucleotide sequence: TGTGCCAGCGGGGCTATGAACTATGGCTACACCTTC. Encoded protein: CASGAMNYGYTF.

V and J are TRBV4-1 and TRBJ2-5; 12 bases match TRBD2. CDR3 size: 16 residues. Germline CDR1 MGHRA, CDR2 YSYEKL. The J segment lost 5 bases and the V segment lost 3 bases, leaving 7 bases of the junction unmatched. In DNA form, the CDR3 reads TGCGCCAGCAGCCAGGACGGACTAGCGGGATTTGAGACCCAGTACTTC. Protein product: CASSQDGLAGFETQYF.

The chain employs TRBV7-3 and TRBJ2-1; D perhaps matches TRBD2 (5 bases). Germline loops: CDR1 SGHTA, CDR2 FQGTGA. Trimming cost V 0 bases and J 3 bases, with 9 bases left between them. The CDR3 extends over 15 amino acids. CDR3 region: CASSLTGNDYNEQFF. In DNA, the CDR3 is TGTGCCAGCAGCTTAACCGGGAACGACTACAATGAGCAGTTCTTC.

The CDR3 spells CASSLVGVYGYTF. The CDR3 DNA reads as TGTGCCAGCAGCTTAGTAGGGGTGTATGGCTACACCTTC. The V call is TRBV7-9, the J call TRBJ1-2; perhaps TRBD1 as D (5 bases). V was shortened by 1 base and J by 5 bases, with 8 bases between the two germline ends. The V gene's germline CDR1 is SEHNR and CDR2 FQNEAQ (reference sequence). This CDR3 has 13 amino acids.

The V call is TRBV4-1, the J call TRBJ2-1; D unresolved. V lost 0 bases and J lost 0, with 6 bases in between. Germline CDR1 is MGHRA and CDR2 is YSYEKL. The CDR3 contains 15 residues. The CDR3 DNA follows: TGCGCCAGCAGCCAAGACAGTGTCTCCTACAATGAGCAGTTCTTC. Translated: CASSQDSVSYNEQFF.

J is TRBJ2-1 and V is TRBV7-3; 8 bases map to TRBD2. Germline assignment: CDR1 SGHTA and CDR2 FQGTGA. CDR3 length: 17 residues. Trimming at V came to 2 bases and at J to 6 bases, leaving 12 bases not matched to a gene. CDR3 DNA: TGTGCCAGCAGCTTATATCTGGGACTAGGTTCCGGCAATGAGCAGTTCTTC. Its protein product is CASSLYLGLGSGNEQFF.

The V gene is TRBV15, the J gene TRBJ1-4, with D tentatively TRBD1 (6 bases). Germline CDR1 reads LNHNV; CDR2 reads YYDKDF (reference sequence). The germline V and J ends were trimmed by 3 bases and 5 bases, with 13 bases remaining between them. CDR3 size: 15 residues. The CDR3 sequence is CATSSKSRGNEKLFF. The CDR3 bases are TGTGCCACCAGCAGCAAGTCGAGGGGGAATGAAAAACTGTTTTTT.

The chain employs TRBV30 and TRBJ2-7; TRBD1 agrees at 10 bases. Germline lookup yields CDR1 GTSNPN and CDR2 SVGIG (reference sequence). The J segment lost 4 bases and the V segment lost 2 bases, leaving 2 bases of the junction unmatched. The CDR3 is 13 amino acids. CDR3 loop: CAWSRDRGYEQYF. CDR3 bases: TGTGCCTGGAGTCGGGACAGGGGTTACGAGCAGTACTTC.

The genes are TRBV30 and TRBJ2-7, with D perhaps TRBD2 (5 bases). The V gene's germline CDR1 is GTSNPN and CDR2 SVGIG (reference sequence). Trimming cost V 0 bases and J 3 bases, with 15 bases left between them. The CDR3 extends over 15 amino acids. Here the CDR3 reads CAWSVSGSSSYEQYF. CDR3 coding DNA: TGTGCCTGGAGTGTATCGGGGTCCTCAAGCTACGAGCAGTACTTC.

This chain connects TRBV4-2 to TRBJ2-7; 7 nucleotides line up with TRBD2. The CDR3 totals 15 residues. Looked up from germline, CDR1 is LGHNA and CDR2 is YNFKEQ. With V trimmed by 4 bases and J by 4 bases, 10 bases remained unmatched. The CDR3 loop is CASSPLGGTHYEQYF. The CDR3, as DNA: TGTGCCAGCAGCCCCCTCGGGGGGACTCATTACGAGCAGTACTTC.